This passage covers 14 T cell receptor beta chains from one sample sequenced in a study of OX40 agonist ivuxolimab in advanced cancers. Measured with immunoSEQ multiplex PCR; TCRdb has only the in-frame clones, and not every one. The table lists about 46,000 clones, more than 85% of them singletons. The specimen was CD4+ or CD8+ T cells sorted from blood, collected in a trial of the OX40 agonist ivuxolimab. These receptors were taken from an adult with an advanced solid tumor such as melanoma, head and neck, liver or kidney cancer.

The genes are TRBV7-1 and TRBJ2-7; D is unresolved. TRBV7-1 is marked as an open reading frame, function uncertain. Trimming stripped 4 bases from V and 0 bases from J, with 10 bases between. The CDR3 totals 14 residues. This CDR3 is CASSFTRDSYEQYF. For the CDR3, the DNA is TGTGCCAGCAGCTTTACCCGAGACTCCTACGAGCAGTACTTC.

The V call is TRBV28, the J call TRBJ1-5, with TRBD1 identical over 8 bases. Germline CDR1 and CDR2: MDHEN and SYDVKM. The trim removed 7 bases at V and 0 bases at J, leaving 8 bases unmatched. The CDR3 consists of 16 residues. The CDR3 nucleotides read TGTGCCAGCAACCCTTCGGGACAGGCTAGCAATCAGCCCCAGCATTTT. Protein product: CASNPSGQASNQPQHF.

The rearrangement uses TRBV4-3 and TRBJ2-2; no firm D call. Germline loops: CDR1 LGHNA, CDR2 YSLEER. Trimming cost V 4 bases and J 6 bases, with 12 bases left between them. This CDR3 spans 14 amino acids. The CDR3 nucleotides are TGCGCCAGCAGCCTGCAGGAAGGAGCCGGGGAGCTGTTTTTT. Encoded protein: CASSLQEGAGELFF.

The chain couples TRBV6-6 to TRBJ2-7; no clear D gene. Germline V gene lookup returns CDR1 MNHNY and CDR2 SVGAGI (reference sequence). CDR3 length: 14 amino acids. V was pared by 6 bases and J by 5 bases, with 17 bases between. CDR3 in DNA: TGTGCCAGCAGACCGGGCCTTTCCGGCCACGAGCAGTACTTC. Protein: CASRPGLSGHEQYF.

This clone came up a few times. V gene TRBV5-4 combines with J gene TRBJ2-2; no definite D call. Trimming pared 2 bases from V and 8 bases from J, leaving 10 bases between. The length of the CDR3 is 13 residues. Germline values: CDR1 SGHNT, CDR2 YYREEE (reference sequence). For the CDR3, the DNA is TGTGCCAGCAGCTTCCAGGCCGGAGGGGAGCTGTTTTTT. Residues: CASSFQAGGELFF.

This chain uses TRBV6-6 with TRBJ1-5; TRBD1 matches at 7 bases. The length of the CDR3 is 16 residues. Germline CDR1 and CDR2: MNHNY and SVGAGI (reference sequence). Losses at the gene ends were 6 bases for V and 6 bases for J; bases not matched to a gene: 14. The CDR3 DNA reads TGTGCCAGCAGGACCGGTTGGCAGGGGGACGGTCAGCCCCAGCATTTT. It encodes CASRTGWQGDGQPQHF.

V usage is TRBV4-1 and J usage is TRBJ2-6; D might be TRBD1 or TRBD2, each matching 6 bases. The CDR3 loop spans 22 amino acids. The germline V and J ends were trimmed by 2 bases and 1 base, with 27 bases remaining between them. The germline V gene encodes CDR1 MGHRA and CDR2 YSYEKL. CDR3 loop: CASSQRGGGGGVTPSGANVLTF. The DNA of the CDR3 is TGCGCCAGCAGCCAAAGAGGGGGAGGTGGCGGAGTAACCCCTTCTGGGGCCAACGTCCTGACTTTC.

The rearrangement links TRBV2 to TRBJ1-1, with D perhaps TRBD1 (5 bases). V lost 7 bases to trimming and J lost 1 base, with 22 bases between them. The CDR3 runs 17 residues. Germline lookup yields CDR1 SNHLY and CDR2 FYNNEI. Here the CDR3 DNA reads TGTGCCAGCAAAGGTAATAATTGGGGCAGGAGGAACACTGAAGCTTTCTTT. Translated, it gives CASKGNNWGRRNTEAFF.

V and J are TRBV6-5 and TRBJ1-1; TRBD1 is a possible D gene (6 bases). Trimming stripped 6 bases from V and 7 bases from J, with 12 bases between. Germline loops: CDR1 MNHEY, CDR2 SVGAGI. This CDR3 is built from 12 residues. The CDR3 coding sequence is TGTGCCAGCAGAACCAGGGGCGTTGAAGCTTTCTTT. Its translation: CASRTRGVEAFF.

The V and J genes are TRBV9 and TRBJ2-1; 7 nucleotides agree with TRBD2. In germline, CDR1 is SGDLS, CDR2 YYNGEE. The CDR3 has 15 residues. Trimming at V came to 6 bases and at J to 2 bases, leaving 8 bases not matched to a gene. CDR3 DNA: TGTGCCAGCACGGGAGGAGCGGGCACCTACAATGAGCAGTTCTTC. Amino acid sequence: CASTGGAGTYNEQFF.

This chain links TRBV7-9 with TRBJ2-4; no reliable D call. V shed 3 bases and J shed 5 bases, with 5 bases lying between them. The CDR3 is 12 residues long. The V gene's germline CDR1 is SEHNR and CDR2 FQNEAQ (reference sequence). CDR3 nucleotides: TGTGCCAGCAGCTTTACCGAAAACATTCAGTACTTC. Its protein is CASSFTENIQYF. The full variable domain, in which reference TRBV7-9 and TRBJ2-4 provide the parts outside the CDR3, is DTGVSQNPRHKITKRGQNVTFRCDPISEHNRLYWYRQTLGQGPEFLTYFQNEAQLEKSRLLSDRFSAERPKGSFSTLEIQRTEQGDSAMYLCASSFTENIQYFGAGTRLSVL.

This chain connects TRBV7-9 to TRBJ2-1; D possibly corresponds to TRBD2 (6 bases). This CDR3 comprises 14 residues. From germline, CDR1 is SEHNR and CDR2 FQNEAQ (reference sequence). Trimming removed 2 bases at V and 9 bases at J, with 14 bases between. The CDR3 DNA sequence: TGTGCCAGCAGCTTAAGTGCCACGCGGGGTGAGCAGTTCTTC. This codes for CASSLSATRGEQFF. The variable domain in full, with the rest retrieved from reference TRBV7-9 and TRBJ2-1, is DTGVSQNPRHKITKRGQNVTFRCDPISEHNRLYWYRQTLGQGPEFLTYFQNEAQLEKSRLLSDRFSAERPKGSFSTLEIQRTEQGDSAMYLCASSLSATRGEQFFGPGTRLTVL.

The gene calls are TRBV29-1 and TRBJ1-1, with a possible D match to TRBD1 (6 bases). Germline V CDR1 and CDR2: SQVTM, ANQGSEA. Trimming took off 6 bases at V and 4 bases at J, with 18 bases between the two ends. The CDR3 runs 14 residues. CDR3 protein: CSVGRGAGGTEAFF. The DNA of the CDR3 is TGCAGCGTAGGCAGGGGAGCGGGTGGCACTGAAGCTTTCTTT.

Within the sample, this clone is medium-sized (0.01 to 0.1%). The chain is built from TRBV28 and TRBJ1-6; D perhaps matches TRBD1 (6 bases). Germline CDR1 and CDR2: MDHEN and SYDVKM. Trimming removed 6 bases at V and 7 bases at J, with 13 bases between. The CDR3 has 14 amino acids. CDR3 region: CASRVQGGNSPLHF. The CDR3 nucleotides are TGTGCCAGCAGAGTACAGGGTGGCAATTCACCCCTCCACTTT.